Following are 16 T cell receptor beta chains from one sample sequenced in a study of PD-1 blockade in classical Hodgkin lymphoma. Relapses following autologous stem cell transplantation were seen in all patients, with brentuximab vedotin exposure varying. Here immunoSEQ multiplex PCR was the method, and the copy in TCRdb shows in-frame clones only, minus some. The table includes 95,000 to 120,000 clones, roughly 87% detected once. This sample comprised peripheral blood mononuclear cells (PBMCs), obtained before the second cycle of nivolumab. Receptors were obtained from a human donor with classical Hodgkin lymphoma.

In nucleotides, the CDR3 is TGTGCCAGCAGCTTCGCCGGGACTAGCGGGTACAATGAGCAGTTCTTC. This gives the protein CASSFAGTSGYNEQFF. The chain combines TRBV7-9 with TRBJ2-1, with 12 positions matching TRBD2. The CDR3 spans 16 residues. Germline V gene data show CDR1 as SEHNR and CDR2 as FQNEAQ (reference sequence). The V and J ends lost 3 bases and 4 bases, in that order; junction bases with no gene match: 4.

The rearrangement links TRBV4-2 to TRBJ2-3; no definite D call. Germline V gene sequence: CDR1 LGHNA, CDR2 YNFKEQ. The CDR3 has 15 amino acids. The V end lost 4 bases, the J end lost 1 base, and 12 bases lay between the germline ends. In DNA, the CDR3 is TGTGCCAGCAGCCCTGGGGTAGCCGGCACAGATACGCAGTATTTT. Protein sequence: CASSPGVAGTDTQYF.

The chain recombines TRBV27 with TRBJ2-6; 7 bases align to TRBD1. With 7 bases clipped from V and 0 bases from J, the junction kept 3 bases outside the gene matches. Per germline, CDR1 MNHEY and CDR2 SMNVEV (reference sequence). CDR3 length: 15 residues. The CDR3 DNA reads TGTGCCAGCATGACAGGGAACTCTGGGGCCAACGTCCTGACTTTC. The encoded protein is CASMTGNSGANVLTF.

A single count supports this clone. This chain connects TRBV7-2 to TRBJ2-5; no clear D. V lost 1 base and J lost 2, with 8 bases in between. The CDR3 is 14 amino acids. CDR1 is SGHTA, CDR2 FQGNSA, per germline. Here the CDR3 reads CASSLVFVQETQYF. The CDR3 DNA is TGTGCCAGCAGCTTAGTTTTTGTACAAGAGACCCAGTACTTC.

CDR3: CASSDRGPLSNQPQHF. The CDR3 DNA follows: TGTGCCAGCAGTGACAGGGGACCGTTGTCGAATCAGCCCCAGCATTTT. This chain connects TRBV6-1 to TRBJ1-5, with TRBD1 as a possible D gene (6 bases). V lost 3 bases and J 4 bases, leaving 16 bases between the germline ends. CDR3 size: 16 residues. Germline-derived CDR1 and CDR2 are MNHNS and SASEGT.

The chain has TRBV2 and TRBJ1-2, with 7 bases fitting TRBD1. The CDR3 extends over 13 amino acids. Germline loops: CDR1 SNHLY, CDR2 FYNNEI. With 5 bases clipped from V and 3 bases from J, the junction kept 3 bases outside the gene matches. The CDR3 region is CASSPTGYYGYTF. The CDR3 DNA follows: TGTGCCAGCAGTCCGACAGGGTACTATGGCTACACCTTC.

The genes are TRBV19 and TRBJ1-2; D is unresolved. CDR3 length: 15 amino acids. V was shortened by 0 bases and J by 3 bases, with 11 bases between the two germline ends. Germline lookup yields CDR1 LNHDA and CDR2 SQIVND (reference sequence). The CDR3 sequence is CASSIDLTEYYGYTF. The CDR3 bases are TGTGCCAGTAGTATAGATCTCACCGAGTACTATGGCTACACCTTC.

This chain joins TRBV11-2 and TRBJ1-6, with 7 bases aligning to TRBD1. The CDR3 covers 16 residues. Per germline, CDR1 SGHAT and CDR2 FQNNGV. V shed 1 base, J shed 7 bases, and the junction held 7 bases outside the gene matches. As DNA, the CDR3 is TGTGCCAGCAGCTTAGCCCCGGGACAGTGGAATTCACCCCTCCACTTT. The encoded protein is CASSLAPGQWNSPLHF.

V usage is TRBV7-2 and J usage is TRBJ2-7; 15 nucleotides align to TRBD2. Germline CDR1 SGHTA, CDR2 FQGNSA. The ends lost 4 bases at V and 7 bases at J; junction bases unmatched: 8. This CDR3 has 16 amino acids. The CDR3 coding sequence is TGTGCCAGCAGCTCAGAGGGGACTAGCGGGAGGTGGGAGCAGTACTTC. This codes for CASSSEGTSGRWEQYF.

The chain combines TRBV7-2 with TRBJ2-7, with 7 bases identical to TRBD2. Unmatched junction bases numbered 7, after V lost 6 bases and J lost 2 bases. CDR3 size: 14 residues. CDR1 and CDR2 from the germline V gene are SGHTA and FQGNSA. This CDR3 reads CASSSSSGPYEQYF. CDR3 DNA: TGTGCCAGCAGTTCCTCTAGCGGTCCCTACGAGCAGTACTTC.

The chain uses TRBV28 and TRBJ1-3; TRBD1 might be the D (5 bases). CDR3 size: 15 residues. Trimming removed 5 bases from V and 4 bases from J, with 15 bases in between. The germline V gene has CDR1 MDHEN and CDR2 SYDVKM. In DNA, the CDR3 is TGTGCCAGCAGTCCCCCCCTAGGGGAGGGAAACACCATATATTTT. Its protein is CASSPPLGEGNTIYF.

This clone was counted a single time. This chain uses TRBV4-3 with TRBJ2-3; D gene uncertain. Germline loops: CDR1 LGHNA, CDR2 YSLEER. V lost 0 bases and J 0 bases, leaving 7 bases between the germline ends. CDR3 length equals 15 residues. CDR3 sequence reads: CASSQDWGSTDTQYF. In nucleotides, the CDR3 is TGCGCCAGCAGCCAAGATTGGGGTAGCACAGATACGCAGTATTTT.

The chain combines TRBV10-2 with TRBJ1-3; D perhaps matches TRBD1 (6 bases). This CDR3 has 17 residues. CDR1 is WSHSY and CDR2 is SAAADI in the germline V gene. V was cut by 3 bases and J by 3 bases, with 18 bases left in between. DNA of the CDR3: TGCGCCAGCAGTGACCCCCGGGGACACCGGGATGGAAACACCATATATTTT. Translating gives CASSDPRGHRDGNTIYF.

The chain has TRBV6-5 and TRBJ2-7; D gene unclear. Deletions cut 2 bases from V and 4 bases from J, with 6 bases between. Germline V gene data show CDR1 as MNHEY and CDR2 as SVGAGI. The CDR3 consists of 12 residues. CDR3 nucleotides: TGTGCCAGCAGTTACGGGGAATACGAGCAGTACTTC. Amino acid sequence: CASSYGEYEQYF.

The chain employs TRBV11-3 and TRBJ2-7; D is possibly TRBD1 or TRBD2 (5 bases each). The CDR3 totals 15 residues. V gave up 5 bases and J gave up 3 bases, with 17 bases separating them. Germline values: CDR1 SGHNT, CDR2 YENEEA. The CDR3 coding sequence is TGTGCCAGCAGCGCGCAATCGGGACCCTACTACGAGCAGTACTTC. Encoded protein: CASSAQSGPYYEQYF.

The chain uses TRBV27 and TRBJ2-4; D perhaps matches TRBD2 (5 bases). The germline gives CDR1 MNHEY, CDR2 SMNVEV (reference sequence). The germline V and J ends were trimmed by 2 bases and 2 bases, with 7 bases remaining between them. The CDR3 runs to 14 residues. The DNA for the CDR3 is TGTGCCAGCAGTTTAGAGGGTCCCAAAAACATTCAGTACTTC. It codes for CASSLEGPKNIQYF.